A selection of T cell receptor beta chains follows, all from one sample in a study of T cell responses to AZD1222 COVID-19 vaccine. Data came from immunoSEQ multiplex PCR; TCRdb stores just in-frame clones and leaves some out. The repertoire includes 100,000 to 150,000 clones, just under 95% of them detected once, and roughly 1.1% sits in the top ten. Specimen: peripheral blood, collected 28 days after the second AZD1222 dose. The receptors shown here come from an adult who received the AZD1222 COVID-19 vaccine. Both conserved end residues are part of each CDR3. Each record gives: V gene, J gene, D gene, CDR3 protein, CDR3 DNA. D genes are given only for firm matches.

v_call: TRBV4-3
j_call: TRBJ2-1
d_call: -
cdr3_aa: CASSQEGGAGSEQFF
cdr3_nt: TGCGCCAGCAGCCAAGAAGGGGGGGCCGGTAGTGAGCAGTTCTTC

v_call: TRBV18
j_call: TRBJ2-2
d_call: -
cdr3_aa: CASSPDVGELFF
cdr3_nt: TGTGCCAGCTCACCGGACGTGGGGGAGCTGTTTTTT

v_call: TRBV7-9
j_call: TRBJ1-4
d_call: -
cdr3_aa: CASSLSLTTSTNEKLFF
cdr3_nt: TGTGCCAGCAGCTTATCCCTGACAACCTCAACTAATGAAAAACTGTTTTTT

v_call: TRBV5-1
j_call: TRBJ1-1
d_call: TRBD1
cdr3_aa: CASSQLTGGSTEAFF
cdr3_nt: TGCGCCAGCAGCCAACTGACAGGGGGGAGCACTGAAGCTTTCTTT

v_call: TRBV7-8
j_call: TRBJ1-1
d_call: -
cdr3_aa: CASSYVLNTEAFF
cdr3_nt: TGTGCCAGCAGCTACGTTCTGAACACTGAAGCTTTCTTT

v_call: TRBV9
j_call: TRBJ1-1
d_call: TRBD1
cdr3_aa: CASSPQQGVRTEAFF
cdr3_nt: TGTGCCAGCAGCCCCCAACAGGGGGTACGGACTGAAGCTTTCTTT

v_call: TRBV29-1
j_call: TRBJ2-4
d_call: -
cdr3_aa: CSVHLGAWENIQYF
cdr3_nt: TGCAGCGTCCACTTGGGGGCGTGGGAAAACATTCAGTACTTC

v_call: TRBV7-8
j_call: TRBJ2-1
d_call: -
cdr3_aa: CASSPPGRPSYNEQFF
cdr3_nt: TGTGCCAGCAGCCCCCCGGGACGCCCTTCCTACAATGAGCAATTCTTC

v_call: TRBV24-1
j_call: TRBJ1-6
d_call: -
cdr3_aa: CATSDTQDNSPLHF
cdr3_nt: TGTGCCACCAGTGATACGCAGGATAATTCACCCCTCCACTTT

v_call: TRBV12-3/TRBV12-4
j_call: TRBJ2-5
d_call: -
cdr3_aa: CASTRTVQETQYF
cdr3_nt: TGTGCCAGCACCCGGACAGTCCAAGAGACCCAGTACTTC

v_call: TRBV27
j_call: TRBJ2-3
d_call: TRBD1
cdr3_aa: CASSLYGQGPDTQYF
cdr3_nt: TGTGCCAGCAGTTTATATGGACAGGGTCCAGATACGCAGTATTTT

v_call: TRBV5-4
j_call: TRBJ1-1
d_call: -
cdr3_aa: CASSLEPGAGTEAFF
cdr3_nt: TGTGCCAGCAGCTTGGAGCCGGGGGCGGGCACTGAAGCTTTCTTT

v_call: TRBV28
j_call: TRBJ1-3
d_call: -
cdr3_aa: CASSLESGGNTIYF
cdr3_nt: TGTGCCAGCAGTTTAGAATCGGGTGGAAACACCATATATTTT

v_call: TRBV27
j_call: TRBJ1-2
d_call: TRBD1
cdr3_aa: CASSPPLHSSRGSYGYTF
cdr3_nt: TGTGCCAGCAGCCCACCACTTCACTCGAGCAGGGGGTCCTATGGCTACACCTTC

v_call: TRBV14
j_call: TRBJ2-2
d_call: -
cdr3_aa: CASSQDAAGPTGELFF
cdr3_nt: TGTGCCAGCAGCCAAGATGCGGCAGGGCCCACCGGGGAGCTGTTTTTT